Each of the 23 T cell receptor beta chains below was sequenced from the same sample in a study of cytomegalovirus exposure and HLA in healthy donors. The study ran its PCR with 60 Vbeta and 13 Jbeta primers. Profiled with immunoSEQ multiplex PCR; TCRdb holds only in-frame clones, not every one. Of approximately 240,000 clones in the sample, 77% were seen once. Material: PBMCs. The receptor source for this set is a woman aged 55-69 years in good health and CMV-seropositive.

The chain couples TRBV29-1 to TRBJ2-2, with TRBD1 matching 7 bases. Germline-derived CDR1 and CDR2 are SQVTM and ANQGSEA. This CDR3 has 14 amino acids. V shed 4 bases and J 3 bases; nucleotides not matched to a gene: 5. The chain's CDR3 is CSVVGDRYTGELFF. CDR3 DNA: TGCAGCGTTGTGGGGGACAGATACACCGGGGAGCTGTTTTTT.

The chain links TRBV29-1 to TRBJ1-1, with TRBD1 as a possible D gene (6 bases). The CDR3 length is 12 residues. Germline CDR1 is SQVTM and CDR2 is ANQGSEA. The V and J ends lost 6 bases and 5 bases respectively, with 13 bases between them. The CDR3 nucleotides read TGCAGCGTAAACAGGGCTGGTACTGAAGCTTTCTTT. It is translated as CSVNRAGTEAFF.

The rearrangement joins TRBV4-1 to TRBJ1-4, with 9 bases matching TRBD1. Per germline, CDR1 MGHRA and CDR2 YSYEKL. V was clipped by 1 base and J by 7 bases; unmatched bases: 4. CDR3 length: 15 residues. DNA of the CDR3: TGCGCCAGCAGCCAAGCCGGACAGGGGAGTGAAAAACTGTTTTTT. Translated: CASSQAGQGSEKLFF.

J is TRBJ2-5 and V is TRBV5-1; D might be TRBD2 (5 bases). The CDR3 sequence is 13 residues long. Trimming took 7 bases from V and 3 from J, leaving 13 bases between them. CDR1 is SGHRS and CDR2 is YFSETQ in the germline V gene. The CDR3 DNA follows: TGCGCCAGCGGAGGTGACAATAAAGAGACCCAGTACTTC. Translated, it gives CASGGDNKETQYF.

The gene calls are TRBV15 and TRBJ2-7, with TRBD1 matching 7 bases. Looked up from germline, CDR1 is LNHNV and CDR2 is YYDKDF (reference sequence). The CDR3 contains 15 residues. V gave up 3 bases and J gave up 1 base; unmatched junction bases: 6. CDR3 loop: CATSRAPRGSYEQYF. In DNA form, the CDR3 reads TGTGCCACCAGCAGGGCCCCCAGGGGGTCCTACGAGCAGTACTTC.

The sample holds one count of this clone. CDR3 coding DNA: TGTGCCAGCAGCCAAAGCGTCGCGGAACAGCCCCAGCATTTT. Its translation: CASSQSVAEQPQHF. This chain links TRBV2 with TRBJ1-5; no reliable D call. V dropped 6 bases and J dropped 7 bases, with 16 bases sitting between them. Looked up from germline, CDR1 is SNHLY and CDR2 is FYNNEI. The CDR3 is made up of 14 amino acids.

The chain couples TRBV12-5 to TRBJ2-1; 7 nucleotides line up with TRBD1. V lost 6 bases and J lost 0; bases outside the gene matches: 2. CDR3 length: 14 amino acids. Germline CDR1 is LGHNT and CDR2 is FRNRAP. As DNA, the CDR3 is TGTGCTAGTGGAGGGGGCGGCTCCTACAATGAGCAGTTCTTC. Residues: CASGGGGSYNEQFF. Based on the CDR3 plus reference TRBV12-5 and TRBJ2-1, the full variable domain is DARVTQTPRHKVTEMGQEVTMRCQPILGHNTVFWYRQTMMQGLELLAYFRNRAPLDDSGMPKDRFSAEMPDATLATLKIQPSEPRDSAVYFCASGGGGSYNEQFFGPGTRLTVL.

The chain recombines TRBV2 with TRBJ2-5; D is unclear. The CDR3 contains 16 residues. Trimming took off 6 bases at V and 7 bases at J, with 24 bases between the two ends. CDR1 and CDR2 (germline): SNHLY, FYNNEI. The CDR3 region is CASRAPSSSRMRTQYF. The CDR3 nucleotides read TGTGCCAGCAGGGCACCGAGTTCCTCTAGGATGCGGACCCAGTACTTC.

The chain couples TRBV7-9 to TRBJ2-3, with TRBD2 matching over 10 bases. The CDR3 covers 16 residues. The ends lost 5 bases at V and 5 bases at J; junction bases unmatched: 10. CDR1 and CDR2 from the germline V gene are SEHNR and FQNEAQ (reference sequence). Here the CDR3 DNA reads TGTGCCAGCAGCGCTCGGACTAGCGGACTAGGAGATACGCAGTATTTT. It encodes CASSARTSGLGDTQYF.

This chain links TRBV5-5 with TRBJ1-6; the D is unclear. Trimming shortened V by 2 bases and J by 8 bases, and 11 bases separated the two germline ends. The CDR3 covers 14 residues. The germline V gene encodes CDR1 SGHKS and CDR2 YYEKEE (reference sequence). The chain's CDR3 is CASSFRIPDSPLHF. In nucleotides, the CDR3 is TGTGCCAGCAGCTTTCGTATCCCGGATTCACCCCTCCACTTT.

This rearrangement joins TRBV18 to TRBJ1-3; no definite D call. The CDR3 has 17 residues. Trimming took 2 bases from V and 0 from J, leaving 14 bases between them. CDR1 and CDR2 (germline): KGHSH, LQKENI. This CDR3 is CASSPSGSQVSGNTIYF. In DNA, the CDR3 is TGTGCCAGCTCACCATCGGGAAGTCAAGTCTCTGGAAACACCATATATTTT.

The chain combines TRBV9 with TRBJ2-1; D unclear. The CDR3 runs to 14 residues. Trimming stripped 0 bases from V and 0 bases from J, with 4 bases between. In germline, CDR1 is SGDLS, CDR2 YYNGEE. The CDR3 region is CASSVVGSYNEQFF. CDR3 bases: TGTGCCAGCAGCGTAGTCGGCTCCTACAATGAGCAGTTCTTC.

The V gene is TRBV10-2, the J gene TRBJ1-2, with a possible D match to TRBD1 (6 bases). The germline V gene has CDR1 WSHSY and CDR2 SAAADI. CDR3 length: 13 amino acids. V shed 2 bases and J shed 7 bases, with 11 bases lying between them. DNA for the CDR3: TGCGCCAGCAGTGAGAACAGGGAGTCTGGCTACACCTTC. It codes for CASSENRESGYTF.

The rearrangement links TRBV7-2 to TRBJ2-1; D possibly corresponds to TRBD1 (6 bases). Trimming pared 5 bases from V and 7 bases from J, leaving 9 bases between. This CDR3 is 12 amino acids long. Germline V gene lookup returns CDR1 SGHTA and CDR2 FQGNSA. The CDR3 nucleotides read TGTGCCAGCAGCCCTCAGGGGAATGAGCAGTTCTTC. This gives the protein CASSPQGNEQFF. Full variable domain (outside the CDR3, taken from reference TRBV7-2 and TRBJ2-1): GAGVSQSPSNKVTEKGKDVELRCDPISGHTALYWYRQSLGQGLEFLIYFQGNSAPDKSGLPSDRFSAERTGGSVSTLTIQRTQQEDSAVYLCASSPQGNEQFFGPGTRLTVL.

The chain has TRBV2 and TRBJ1-4; no definite D call. Per the germline V gene, CDR1 is SNHLY and CDR2 is FYNNEI. This CDR3 is built from 12 residues. Between the trimmed V and J ends, which lost 4 bases and 8 bases, there was a span of 8 bases. CDR3 sequence (DNA): TGTGCCAGCAGTGCCAACAGAGAAAAACTGTTTTTT. Encoded protein: CASSANREKLFF. Using reference TRBV2 and TRBJ1-4 for the parts outside the CDR3, the full variable domain is EPEVTQTPSHQVTQMGQEVILRCVPISNHLYFYWYRQILGQKVEFLVSFYNNEISEKSEIFDDQFSVERPDGSNFTLKIRSTKLEDSAMYFCASSANREKLFFGSGTQLSVL.

This chain connects TRBV21-1 to TRBJ2-3; whether TRBD2, the table's D call, matches the DNA was not checked. TRBV21-1 is labeled a pseudogene. This CDR3 is 18 amino acids long. DNA for the CDR3: TGTGCCAGCAGCAAACTCCCCCTATGGACTGCCAGGACAGATACGCAGTATTTT. Translating gives CASSKLPLWTARTDTQYF.

This rearrangement joins TRBV30 to TRBJ2-1; the match to TRBD1 covers 7 bases. In germline, CDR1 is GTSNPN, CDR2 SVGIG (reference sequence). With 1 base clipped from V and 2 bases from J, the junction kept 5 bases outside the gene matches. CDR3 length equals 15 residues. The CDR3 DNA follows: TGTGCCTGGAGTGGGGCCAGGGGGACCTACAATGAGCAGTTCTTC. Translating it yields CAWSGARGTYNEQFF.

This sequence joins TRBV4-1 and TRBJ2-4; the match to TRBD2 covers 15 bases. Germline V CDR1 and CDR2: MGHRA, YSYEKL. This CDR3 region has 18 residues. J was trimmed by 0 bases and V by 4 bases; bases with no gene match: 4. In DNA form, the CDR3 reads TGCGCCAGCAGCCTTGGACTAGCGGGGGGGATAGCCAAAAACATTCAGTACTTC. It specifies CASSLGLAGGIAKNIQYF.

This clone is a singleton in its sample. The rearrangement joins TRBV10-3 to TRBJ1-1, with D uncertain. V lost 3 bases and J lost 1, with 9 bases in between. The V gene's germline CDR1 is ENHRY and CDR2 SYGVKD. The CDR3 covers 14 residues. CDR3 in amino acids: CAISDSTQNTEAFF. The CDR3 nucleotides read TGTGCCATCAGTGATTCCACACAGAACACTGAAGCTTTCTTT.

The rearrangement joins TRBV18 to TRBJ1-2, with D unclear. The CDR3 contains 15 residues. Germline V lookup: CDR1 KGHSH, CDR2 LQKENI. V dropped 2 bases and J dropped 3 bases, with 13 bases sitting between them. In DNA form, the CDR3 reads TGTGCCAGCTCACCAAGTCGATCAGCGGACTATGGCTACACCTTC. Amino acids: CASSPSRSADYGYTF.

The chain uses TRBV6-6 and TRBJ2-3; TRBD2 aligns across 7 bases. The J segment lost 5 bases and the V segment lost 5 bases, leaving 10 bases of the junction unmatched. CDR1 is MNHNY and CDR2 is SVGAGI in the germline V gene (reference sequence). This CDR3 has 15 residues. CDR3 bases: TGTGCCAGCAGTATTCAAACTAGCGCGGAAGATACGCAGTATTTT. Its protein is CASSIQTSAEDTQYF.

This clone has a handful of counts. J is TRBJ2-7 and V is TRBV19; 10 positions agree with TRBD1. CDR3 length: 15 residues. Germline loops: CDR1 LNHDA, CDR2 SQIVND (reference sequence). V shed 7 bases, J shed 3 bases, and the junction held 9 bases outside the gene matches. The CDR3 here is CASTTAGTGVYEQYF. DNA of the CDR3: TGTGCCAGTACCACAGCCGGGACAGGGGTCTACGAGCAGTACTTC.

This clone has a single count. This rearrangement joins TRBV19 to TRBJ1-4; D might be TRBD1 (5 bases). Germline V gene sequence: CDR1 LNHDA, CDR2 SQIVND (reference sequence). CDR3 length equals 16 residues. Between the trimmed V and J ends, which lost 5 bases and 0 bases, there was a span of 13 bases. CDR3 in DNA: TGTGCCAGTAGTTCAAGGACACCTTCAACTAATGAAAAACTGTTTTTT. Its protein is CASSSRTPSTNEKLFF.